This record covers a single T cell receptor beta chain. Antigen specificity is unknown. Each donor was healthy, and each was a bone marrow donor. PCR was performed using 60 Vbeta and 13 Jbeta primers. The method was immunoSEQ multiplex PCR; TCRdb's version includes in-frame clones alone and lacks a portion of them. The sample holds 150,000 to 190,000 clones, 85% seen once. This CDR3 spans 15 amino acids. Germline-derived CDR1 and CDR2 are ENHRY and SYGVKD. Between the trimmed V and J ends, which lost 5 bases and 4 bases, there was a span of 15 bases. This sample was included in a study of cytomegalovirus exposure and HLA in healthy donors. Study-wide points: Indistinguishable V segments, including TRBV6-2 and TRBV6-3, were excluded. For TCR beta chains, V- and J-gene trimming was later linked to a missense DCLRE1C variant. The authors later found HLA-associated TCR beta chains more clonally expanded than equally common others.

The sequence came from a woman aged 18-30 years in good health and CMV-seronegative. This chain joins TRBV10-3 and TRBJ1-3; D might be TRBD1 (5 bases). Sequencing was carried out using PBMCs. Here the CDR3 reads CAISRRAGTGNTIYF. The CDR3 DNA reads TGTGCCATCAGTAGGAGGGCAGGGACGGGAAACACCATATATTTT.